The 23 T cell receptor beta chains below were found in one sample sequenced in a study of blood T cell repertoires in COVID-19. Measured with immunoSEQ multiplex PCR; TCRdb has only the in-frame clones, and not every one. The data contain around 250,000 clones, 84% of them seen just once; the ten biggest clones take up over 1.5%. The specimen was peripheral blood. The receptors here all came from a woman aged 40 to 50 who had recovered from COVID-19.

This chain uses TRBV30 with TRBJ2-2; weak D call: TRBD2 (5 bases). V was cut by 7 bases and J by 3 bases, with 12 bases left in between. CDR1 is GTSNPN and CDR2 is SVGIG in the germline V gene (reference sequence). This CDR3 is 13 amino acids long. The CDR3 DNA reads as TGTGCCTCGGGCGGGTTTTACACCGGGGAGCTGTTTTTT. Protein sequence: CASGGFYTGELFF.

The chain uses TRBV28 and TRBJ2-5, with TRBD2 identical over 10 bases. J was trimmed by 3 bases and V by 4 bases; bases with no gene match: 8. The CDR3 contains 16 residues. In germline, CDR1 is MDHEN, CDR2 SYDVKM. The CDR3 is CASSSPTSGFKETQYF. The CDR3 DNA reads as TGTGCCAGCAGTTCCCCGACTAGCGGGTTCAAAGAGACCCAGTACTTC. Full variable domain (missing parts from reference TRBV28 and TRBJ2-5): DVKVTQSSRYLVKRTGEKVFLECVQDMDHENMFWYRQDPGLGLRLIYFSYDVKMKEKGDIPEGYSVSREKKERFSLILESASTNQTSMYLCASSSPTSGFKETQYFGPGTRLLVL.

CDR3 loop: CATSDLGGADTGELFF. The DNA for the CDR3 is TGTGCCACCAGTGATTTGGGAGGGGCCGACACCGGGGAGCTGTTTTTT. The V gene is TRBV24-1, the J gene TRBJ2-2, with D maybe TRBD2 (6 bases). CDR1 KGHDR and CDR2 SFDVKD come from the germline V gene. Trimming pared 0 bases from V and 3 bases from J, leaving 10 bases between. The CDR3 extends over 16 amino acids.

The CDR3 nucleotides are TGTGCCAGCAGTTTAAGGGCGGGGTTAACTTTCTCCGGGAGTGAAAAACTGTTTTTT. Amino acid sequence: CASSLRAGLTFSGSEKLFF. The J gene is TRBJ1-4, the V gene TRBV27; no reliable D call. Trimming took 2 bases from V and 7 from J, leaving 26 bases between them. From germline, CDR1 is MNHEY and CDR2 SMNVEV (reference sequence). The CDR3 spans 19 residues.

The V call is TRBV2, the J call TRBJ1-5; tentatively, D is TRBD1 (5 bases). The CDR3 spans 14 residues. Germline values: CDR1 SNHLY, CDR2 FYNNEI. V lost 7 bases and J 7 bases, leaving 17 bases between the germline ends. The CDR3 bases are TGTGCCAGCATCGCCTCACTCGGGGGGCAGCCCCAGCATTTT. This translates into CASIASLGGQPQHF.

The chain employs TRBV19 and TRBJ1-5; possible D gene TRBD1, 6 bases. Germline CDR1 reads LNHDA; CDR2 reads SQIVND (reference sequence). With 1 base removed from V and 13 bases from J, the gap between germline ends came to 11 bases. The CDR3 is made up of 12 amino acids. The CDR3 region is CASSIVRGRQHF. The DNA of the CDR3 is TGTGCCAGTAGTATAGTGAGGGGGAGACAGCATTTT.

The chain couples TRBV10-3 to TRBJ1-2, with D hard to call. Per the germline V gene, CDR1 is ENHRY and CDR2 is SYGVKD. The V gene lost 4 bases and the J gene lost 9 bases, with 6 bases spanning the gap. There are 10 residues in the CDR3. The CDR3 DNA is TGTGCCATCAGTGGAGACAGCTACACCTTC. This encodes CAISGDSYTF.

This clone was detected once. CDR3 nucleotide sequence: TGTGCCAGCAGTGAACGTATGGCGGGGGCCAGCACAGATACGCAGTATTTT. This gives the protein CASSERMAGASTDTQYF. The chain is built from TRBV6-1 and TRBJ2-3, with D tentatively TRBD2 (7 bases). Germline V gene lookup returns CDR1 MNHNS and CDR2 SASEGT. This CDR3 region has 17 residues. V was cut by 2 bases and J by 0 bases, with 15 bases left in between.

V gene TRBV5-1 combines with J gene TRBJ2-2; 10 bases are shared with TRBD2. The CDR3 totals 16 residues. The V gene's germline CDR1 is SGHRS and CDR2 YFSETQ. V shed 6 bases, J shed 3 bases, and the junction held 8 bases outside the gene matches. CDR3 protein: CASKRLAGLDTGELFF. CDR3 nucleotide sequence: TGCGCCAGCAAAAGACTAGCGGGTCTTGACACCGGGGAGCTGTTTTTT.

V is TRBV10-3 and J is TRBJ2-7, with TRBD1 matching over 7 bases. Germline-derived CDR1 and CDR2 are ENHRY and SYGVKD. The CDR3 spans 13 residues. Trimming at V came to 0 bases and at J to 6 bases, leaving 2 bases not matched to a gene. The CDR3 is CAISESYRGEQYF. CDR3 sequence (DNA): TGTGCCATCAGTGAGTCTTACAGGGGCGAGCAGTACTTC.

V is TRBV5-1 and J is TRBJ2-7; 7 bases are shared with TRBD1. The CDR3 is 14 residues long. Looked up from germline, CDR1 is SGHRS and CDR2 is YFSETQ. V lost 3 bases and J lost 3; bases outside the gene matches: 6. The CDR3 sequence is CASSSTGMIYEQYF. CDR3 DNA sequence: TGCGCCAGCAGCTCGACAGGGATGATCTACGAGCAGTACTTC.

This rearrangement joins TRBV5-1 to TRBJ2-5; perhaps TRBD1 as D (6 bases). In germline, CDR1 is SGHRS, CDR2 YFSETQ. V gave up 3 bases and J gave up 3 bases, with 12 bases separating them. This CDR3 spans 14 amino acids. The CDR3: CASSSVDRKETQYF. DNA for the CDR3: TGCGCCAGCAGCTCGGTGGACAGAAAAGAGACCCAGTACTTC. The whole variable domain, filled in from reference TRBV5-1 and TRBJ2-5, reads KAGVTQTPRYLIKTRGQQVTLSCSPISGHRSVSWYQQTPGQGLQFLFEYFSETQRNKGNFPGRFSGRQFSNSRSEMNVSTLELGDSALYLCASSSVDRKETQYFGPGTRLLVL.

This clone was picked up a small number of times. The chain combines TRBV6-5 with TRBJ1-6; D gene ambiguous. Per germline, CDR1 MNHEY and CDR2 SVGAGI. V dropped 0 bases and J dropped 10 bases, with 13 bases sitting between them. This CDR3 is built from 15 residues. CDR3 protein: CASSYSGSSVSPLHF. CDR3 DNA: TGTGCCAGCAGTTACTCGGGGAGCTCGGTCTCACCCCTCCACTTT.

The CDR3 DNA follows: TGTGCCTGGACCCAGAGGGGAGGGGGGAGTGAAAAACTGTTTTTT. Translated, it gives CAWTQRGGGSEKLFF. V usage is TRBV30 and J usage is TRBJ1-4, with D possibly being TRBD1 (6 bases). CDR3 size: 15 residues. V lost 4 bases, J lost 7 bases, and 19 bases lay in between. The germline V gene has CDR1 GTSNPN and CDR2 SVGIG (reference sequence).

V is TRBV27 and J is TRBJ2-7; TRBD1 matches 10 bases. Germline assignment: CDR1 MNHEY and CDR2 SMNVEV (reference sequence). This CDR3 is 15 amino acids long. J gave up 13 bases and V 2 bases, and 14 bases lay outside the gene matches. The CDR3: CASSLTGQGTLDTYF. DNA of the CDR3: TGTGCCAGCAGTTTAACGGGACAGGGGACCCTAGATACCTACTTC.

Note on this clone: A read error is possible here, since a much larger clone lies one base away. The same CDR3 also results from other DNA sequences found in this sample. CDR3 sequence (DNA): TGTGCCAGCAGTCCGGGACAGGGGGGCTATGGCTACACCTTC. As protein: CASSPGQGGYGYTF. The chain uses TRBV27 and TRBJ1-2; 11 bases match TRBD1. CDR1 and CDR2 from the germline V gene are MNHEY and SMNVEV (reference sequence). The junction had 3 bases not matched to a gene; V was cut back by 5 bases and J by 4 bases. This CDR3 has 14 amino acids.

The chain carries TRBV10-1 and TRBJ2-1, with D possibly being TRBD2 (6 bases). Germline values: CDR1 WNHNN, CDR2 SYGVQD (reference sequence). Trimming took off 4 bases at V and 7 bases at J, with 11 bases between the two ends. The CDR3 length is 13 residues. In DNA form, the CDR3 reads TGCGCCAGCAGTGGATCCGCGGGGAATGAGCAGTTCTTC. It yields the protein CASSGSAGNEQFF.

The V call is TRBV5-1, the J call TRBJ1-4, with 10 bases lining up with TRBD1. This CDR3 has 15 amino acids. Per the germline V gene, CDR1 is SGHRS and CDR2 is YFSETQ. V lost 2 bases, J lost 7 bases, and 5 bases stayed unmatched. The CDR3 DNA reads TGCGCCAGCAGCTTTCGACAGGGGGCGGGTGAAAAACTGTTTTTT. It specifies CASSFRQGAGEKLFF.

The chain uses TRBV9 and TRBJ1-4; TRBD1 matches 9 bases. The CDR3 totals 16 residues. CDR1 is SGDLS, CDR2 YYNGEE, per germline. The V gene end was trimmed by 5 bases and the J gene end by 4 bases; junction bases not matched to a gene: 9. The CDR3 DNA sequence: TGTGCCAGCAGTCGAACAGGGGGCAAGGGTAATGAAAAACTGTTTTTT. This sequence encodes CASSRTGGKGNEKLFF.

J is TRBJ1-4 and V is TRBV7-8; D gene ambiguous. Trimming removed 5 bases at V and 7 bases at J, with 8 bases between. This CDR3 has 12 amino acids. The germline CDR1 and CDR2 sequences are SGHVS and FQNEAQ. The CDR3 sequence: CASSPPLEKLFF. The CDR3 DNA reads as TGTGCCAGCAGCCCCCCCCTTGAAAAACTGTTTTTT.

This clone came up once. V is TRBV28 and J is TRBJ2-2, with 7 bases aligning to TRBD1. The CDR3 sequence is 12 residues long. J lost 6 bases, V lost 8 bases, and 3 bases had no gene match. Germline values: CDR1 MDHEN, CDR2 SYDVKM. CDR3 loop: CASRQGSGELFF. CDR3 in DNA: TGTGCCAGCCGACAGGGATCCGGGGAGCTGTTTTTT.

This clone was recorded a few times. The J gene is TRBJ2-1, the V gene TRBV12-5; 11 bases are shared with TRBD2. V lost 4 bases, J lost 1 base, and 12 bases stayed unmatched. The germline V gene has CDR1 LGHNT and CDR2 FRNRAP. There are 19 residues in the CDR3. The CDR3 region is CASGYSSGGFRPSYNEQFF. In DNA form, the CDR3 reads TGTGCTAGTGGTTATTCTAGCGGGGGGTTCCGTCCTTCCTACAATGAGCAGTTCTTC.

This clone is a singleton in its sample. The gene calls are TRBV5-1 and TRBJ2-7; 8 bases are shared with TRBD2. This CDR3 is built from 15 residues. V shed 3 bases, J shed 5 bases, and the junction held 10 bases outside the gene matches. Per the germline V gene, CDR1 is SGHRS and CDR2 is YFSETQ. The CDR3 DNA follows: TGCGCCAGCAGCTCGAGCGGGGGAGGGTACGACGAGCAGTACTTC. Its translation: CASSSSGGGYDEQYF.